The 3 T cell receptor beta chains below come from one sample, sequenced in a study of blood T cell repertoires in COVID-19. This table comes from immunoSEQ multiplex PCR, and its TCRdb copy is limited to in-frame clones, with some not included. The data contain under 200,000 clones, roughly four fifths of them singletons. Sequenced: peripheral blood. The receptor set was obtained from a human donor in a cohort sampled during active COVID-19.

CDR3 loop: CASSELGQGVGEQFF. The CDR3 coding sequence is TGTGCCAGCAGTGAACTCGGACAGGGGGTGGGTGAGCAGTTCTTC. The chain joins TRBV2 to TRBJ2-1; 10 bases agree with TRBD1. The CDR3 runs to 15 residues. Germline V CDR1 and CDR2: SNHLY, FYNNEI. V shed 2 bases, J shed 9 bases, and the junction held 7 bases outside the gene matches.

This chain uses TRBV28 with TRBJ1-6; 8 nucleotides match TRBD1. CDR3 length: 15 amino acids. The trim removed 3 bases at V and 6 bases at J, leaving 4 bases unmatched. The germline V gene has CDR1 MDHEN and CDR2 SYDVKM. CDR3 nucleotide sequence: TGTGCCAGCAGTTTCTCAGGGGGCTTTAATTCACCCCTCCACTTT. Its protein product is CASSFSGGFNSPLHF.

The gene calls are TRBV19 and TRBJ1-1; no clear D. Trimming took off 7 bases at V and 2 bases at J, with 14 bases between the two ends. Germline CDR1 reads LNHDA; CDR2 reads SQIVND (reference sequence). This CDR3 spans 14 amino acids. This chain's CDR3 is CASTANPSNTEAFF. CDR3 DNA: TGTGCCAGTACCGCTAACCCGAGCAACACTGAAGCTTTCTTT.